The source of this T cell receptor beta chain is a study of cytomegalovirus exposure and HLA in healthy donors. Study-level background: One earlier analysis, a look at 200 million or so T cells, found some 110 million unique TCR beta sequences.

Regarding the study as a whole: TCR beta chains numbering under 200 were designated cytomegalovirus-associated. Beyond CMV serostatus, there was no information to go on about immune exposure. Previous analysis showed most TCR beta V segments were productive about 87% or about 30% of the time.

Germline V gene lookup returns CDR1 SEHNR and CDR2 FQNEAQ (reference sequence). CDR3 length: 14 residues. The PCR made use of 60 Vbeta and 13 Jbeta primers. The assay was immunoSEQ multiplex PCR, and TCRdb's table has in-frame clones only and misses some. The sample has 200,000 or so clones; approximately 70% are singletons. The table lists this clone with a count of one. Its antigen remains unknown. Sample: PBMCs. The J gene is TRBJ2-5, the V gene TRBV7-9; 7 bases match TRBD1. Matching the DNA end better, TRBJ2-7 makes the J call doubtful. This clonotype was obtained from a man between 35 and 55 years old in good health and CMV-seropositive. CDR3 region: CASSPPDRAYEQYF. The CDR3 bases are TGTGCCAGCAGCCCACCCGACAGGGCCTACGAGCAGTACTTC.